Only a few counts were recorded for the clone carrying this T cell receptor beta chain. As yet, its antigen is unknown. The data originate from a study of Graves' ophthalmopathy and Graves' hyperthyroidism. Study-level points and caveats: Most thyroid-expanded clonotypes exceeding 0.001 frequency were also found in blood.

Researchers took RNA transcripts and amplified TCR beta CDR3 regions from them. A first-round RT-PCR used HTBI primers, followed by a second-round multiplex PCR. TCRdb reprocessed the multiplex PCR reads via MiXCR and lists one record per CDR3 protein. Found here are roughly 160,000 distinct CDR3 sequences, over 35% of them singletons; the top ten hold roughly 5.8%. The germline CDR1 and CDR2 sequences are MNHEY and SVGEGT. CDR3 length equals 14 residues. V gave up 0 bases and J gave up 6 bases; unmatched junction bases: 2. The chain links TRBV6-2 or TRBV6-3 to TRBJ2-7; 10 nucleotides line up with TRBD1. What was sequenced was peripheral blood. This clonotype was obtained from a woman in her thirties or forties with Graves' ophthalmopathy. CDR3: CASSYSGQGGEQYF. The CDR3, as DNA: TGTGCCAGCAGTTACTCCGGACAGGGGGGCGAGCAGTACTTC.